These T cell receptor beta chains were read from a single sample in a study of blood T cell repertoires in COVID-19. The repertoire was sequenced with immunoSEQ multiplex PCR; TCRdb's copy has only in-frame clones and lacks some. The table lists roughly 250,000 clones, 88% of them singletons, with about 0.74% in the top ten. Sequencing was done on a sample of peripheral blood. The receptors originated from a woman aged 30 to 39 with acute or convalescent COVID-19. CDR3s include the opening cysteine and the closing phenylalanine or tryptophan.

V gene: TRBV7-2; J gene: TRBJ2-1; CDR3 length: 15; CDR3 protein: CASGQSLGLTVEQFF
V gene: TRBV11-2; J gene: TRBJ2-3; CDR3 length: 13; CDR3 protein: CASSLGGPDTQYF
V gene: TRBV20-1; J gene: TRBJ1-4; CDR3 length: 13; CDR3 protein: CSASAGVNEKLFF
V gene: TRBV12-3/TRBV12-4; J gene: TRBJ1-1; CDR3 length: 13; CDR3 protein: CASSKQLNTEAFF
V gene: TRBV6-1; J gene: TRBJ1-6; CDR3 length: 14; CDR3 protein: CASSEGDSNSPLHF
V gene: TRBV21-1; J gene: TRBJ2-1; CDR3 length: 15; CDR3 protein: CASSNRDRGPNEQFF
V gene: TRBV9; J gene: TRBJ1-1; CDR3 length: 16; CDR3 protein: CASSVAGGLLNTEAFF
V gene: TRBV7-2; J gene: TRBJ1-2; CDR3 length: 16; CDR3 protein: CASSLEVGVSRYGYTF
V gene: TRBV7-9; J gene: TRBJ2-1; CDR3 length: 13; CDR3 protein: CASSQIGGDFQFF
V gene: TRBV19; J gene: TRBJ1-2; CDR3 length: 12; CDR3 protein: CASSLRGRGSTF
V gene: TRBV30; J gene: TRBJ1-1; CDR3 length: 13; CDR3 protein: CAWSGQINTEAFF
V gene: TRBV6-5; J gene: TRBJ2-2; CDR3 length: 14; CDR3 protein: CGGQGSPNTGELFF
V gene: TRBV15; J gene: TRBJ1-3; CDR3 length: 16; CDR3 protein: CATSRDGGQTGNTIYF
V gene: TRBV7-2; J gene: TRBJ2-3; CDR3 length: 14; CDR3 protein: CASSLGQGGDTQYF
V gene: TRBV15; J gene: TRBJ1-4; CDR3 length: 14; CDR3 protein: CATSRDRGWEKLFF
V gene: TRBV7-3; J gene: TRBJ2-2; CDR3 length: 16; CDR3 protein: CASSSLAGLNTGELFF
V gene: TRBV29-1; J gene: TRBJ2-3; CDR3 length: 14; CDR3 protein: CSGGTSGRTDTQYF
V gene: TRBV5-6; J gene: TRBJ2-7; CDR3 length: 18; CDR3 protein: CASSLGLAGGSPLFEQYF
V gene: TRBV30; J gene: TRBJ1-5; CDR3 length: 13; CDR3 protein: CAWRGQGGSAQHF
V gene: TRBV7-2; J gene: TRBJ2-3; CDR3 length: 16; CDR3 protein: CASSSGRTGGTDTQYF
V gene: TRBV3-1/TRBV3-2; J gene: TRBJ2-7; CDR3 length: 14; CDR3 protein: CASSQILDQGEQYF
V gene: TRBV18; J gene: TRBJ1-5; CDR3 length: 15; CDR3 protein: CASSPLQASNQPQHF
V gene: TRBV6-5; J gene: TRBJ2-6; CDR3 length: 16; CDR3 protein: CASSLLRQAGANVLTF
V gene: TRBV6-1; J gene: TRBJ2-2; CDR3 length: 15; CDR3 protein: CASSEGQGALGELFF
V gene: TRBV2; J gene: TRBJ2-3; CDR3 length: 14; CDR3 protein: CASSRQGGTDTQYF
V gene: TRBV27; J gene: TRBJ2-7; CDR3 length: 17; CDR3 protein: CASSQTVGQGYTYEQYF
V gene: TRBV4-1; J gene: TRBJ2-1; CDR3 length: 18; CDR3 protein: CASSQEGKAGVAYNEQFF
V gene: TRBV7-9; J gene: TRBJ2-5; CDR3 length: 15; CDR3 protein: CASTLSAGREETQYF
V gene: TRBV5-1; J gene: TRBJ1-1; CDR3 length: 18; CDR3 protein: CASSLGDRENVMNTEAFF
V gene: TRBV12-3/TRBV12-4; J gene: TRBJ1-6; CDR3 length: 11; CDR3 protein: CASSRTGSLHF
V gene: TRBV24-1; J gene: TRBJ2-1; CDR3 length: 15; CDR3 protein: CATSDPGQVRNEQFF
V gene: TRBV4-3; J gene: TRBJ2-5; CDR3 length: 14; CDR3 protein: CASSQEGLEETQYF
V gene: TRBV10-2; J gene: TRBJ1-1; CDR3 length: 12; CDR3 protein: CASKDTYTEAFF
V gene: TRBV7-8; J gene: TRBJ1-6; CDR3 length: 15; CDR3 protein: CASSLASAGNSPLHF
V gene: TRBV4-2; J gene: TRBJ1-2; CDR3 length: 14; CDR3 protein: CASSHRSQGTGYTF
V gene: TRBV14; J gene: TRBJ2-1; CDR3 length: 15; CDR3 protein: CASSPLGTGKNEQFF
V gene: TRBV2; J gene: TRBJ1-5; CDR3 length: 13; CDR3 protein: CASEGADVQPQHF
V gene: TRBV5-6; J gene: TRBJ1-2; CDR3 length: 13; CDR3 protein: CASSLSGPYGYTF
V gene: TRBV4-2; J gene: TRBJ2-1; CDR3 length: 16; CDR3 protein: CASSLSEGAGDNEQFF
V gene: TRBV19; J gene: TRBJ2-1; CDR3 length: 15; CDR3 protein: CASKAGTRGYNEQFF
V gene: TRBV10-1; J gene: TRBJ2-2; CDR3 length: 15; CDR3 protein: CAMERTGRNTGELFF
V gene: TRBV4-3; J gene: TRBJ1-2; CDR3 length: 14; CDR3 protein: CASSQRGLLRGYTF
V gene: TRBV27; J gene: TRBJ1-2; CDR3 length: 17; CDR3 protein: CASSPAGTVPPNYGYTF
V gene: TRBV12-5; J gene: TRBJ1-6; CDR3 length: 14; CDR3 protein: CASALTGMSSPLHF
V gene: TRBV10-3; J gene: TRBJ1-3; CDR3 length: 15; CDR3 protein: CAISDSTVSGNTIYF
V gene: TRBV3-1/TRBV3-2; J gene: TRBJ2-7; CDR3 length: 13; CDR3 protein: CASSHLSYFEQYF
V gene: TRBV19; J gene: TRBJ1-4; CDR3 length: 14; CDR3 protein: CASRIVGAGEKLFF
V gene: TRBV4-1; J gene: TRBJ1-2; CDR3 length: 13; CDR3 protein: CASSQDRGDGYTF
V gene: TRBV5-4; J gene: TRBJ2-7; CDR3 length: 14; CDR3 protein: CASSFGGRNYEQYF
V gene: TRBV7-8; J gene: TRBJ2-7; CDR3 length: 18; CDR3 protein: CASSSRAFTSGRAYEQYF
V gene: TRBV7-2; J gene: TRBJ1-1; CDR3 length: 14; CDR3 protein: CASSPRGGLTEAFF
V gene: TRBV9; J gene: TRBJ2-3; CDR3 length: 15; CDR3 protein: CASSADPSAGSPQYF
V gene: TRBV6-1; J gene: TRBJ2-1; CDR3 length: 15; CDR3 protein: CASRPRLADYNEQFF